This TCR beta chain was obtained from a study of T cell responses to AZD1222 COVID-19 vaccine. Study-level findings and limits: Among vaccine-associated CD4 TCRs, coverage spanned spike, with dominance at 160-218 and 743-854. Two AZD1222 doses significantly raised spike-specific TCR breadth and depth over controls.

Germline values: CDR1 MNHEY, CDR2 SVGEGT. The V end was cut by 5 bases, the J end by 4 bases, with 14 bases between. This CDR3 contains 14 residues. The repertoire was sequenced with immunoSEQ multiplex PCR; TCRdb's copy has only in-frame clones and lacks some. Of about 120,000 clones in the sample, approximately 85% are singletons; the top ten hold just under 9.5%. With regard to this clone: The antigen is not known.

The chain carries TRBV6-2 or TRBV6-3 and TRBJ1-2, with TRBD1 as a possible D gene (5 bases). This clonotype was sampled from an adult in good health. This sample comprised peripheral blood, obtained on day 0 of AZD1222 vaccination. CDR3 bases: TGTGCCAGCAGTGTTCCGGGGACCGGCTATGGCTACACCTTC. Translated, it gives CASSVPGTGYGYTF.